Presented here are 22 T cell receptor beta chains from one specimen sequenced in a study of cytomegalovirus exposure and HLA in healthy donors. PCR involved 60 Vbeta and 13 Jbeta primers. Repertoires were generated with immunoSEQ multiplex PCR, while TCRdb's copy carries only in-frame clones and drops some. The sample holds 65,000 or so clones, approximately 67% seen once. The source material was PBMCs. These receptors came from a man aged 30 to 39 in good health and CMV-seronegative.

CDR3 residues: CASPARQGGINNYGYTF. DNA for the CDR3: TGTGCCTCTCCGGCCAGGCAGGGGGGAATAAATAACTATGGCTACACCTTC. The V call is TRBV30, the J call TRBJ1-2; 7 bases map to TRBD1. CDR3 length equals 17 residues. The trim removed 7 bases at V and 1 base at J, leaving 18 bases unmatched. The germline V gene has CDR1 GTSNPN and CDR2 SVGIG (reference sequence).

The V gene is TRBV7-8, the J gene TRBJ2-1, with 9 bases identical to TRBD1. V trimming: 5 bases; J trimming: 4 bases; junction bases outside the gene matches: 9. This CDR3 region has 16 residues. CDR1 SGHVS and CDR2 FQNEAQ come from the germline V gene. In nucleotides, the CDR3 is TGTGCCAGCAGCATCCGGGACAGGGTGTATTACAATGAGCAGTTCTTC. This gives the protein CASSIRDRVYYNEQFF.

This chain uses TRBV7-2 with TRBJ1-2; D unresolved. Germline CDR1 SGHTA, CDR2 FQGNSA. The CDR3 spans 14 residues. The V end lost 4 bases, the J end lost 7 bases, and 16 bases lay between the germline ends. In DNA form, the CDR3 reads TGTGCCAGCAGCTCAAACTGGGTAGCCACTGGCTACACCTTC. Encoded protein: CASSSNWVATGYTF.

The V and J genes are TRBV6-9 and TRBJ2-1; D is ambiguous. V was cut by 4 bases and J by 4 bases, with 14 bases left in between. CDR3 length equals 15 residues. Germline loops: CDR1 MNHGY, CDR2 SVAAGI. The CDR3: CASSSIFREYNEQFF. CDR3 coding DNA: TGTGCCAGCAGTTCTATCTTCCGCGAATACAATGAGCAGTTCTTC.

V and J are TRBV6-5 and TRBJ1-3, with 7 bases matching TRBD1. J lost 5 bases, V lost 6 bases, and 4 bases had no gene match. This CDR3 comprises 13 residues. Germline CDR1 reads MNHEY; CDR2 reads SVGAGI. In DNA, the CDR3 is TGTGCCAGCAGAAGACAGGGCCGAAACACCATATATTTT. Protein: CASRRQGRNTIYF.

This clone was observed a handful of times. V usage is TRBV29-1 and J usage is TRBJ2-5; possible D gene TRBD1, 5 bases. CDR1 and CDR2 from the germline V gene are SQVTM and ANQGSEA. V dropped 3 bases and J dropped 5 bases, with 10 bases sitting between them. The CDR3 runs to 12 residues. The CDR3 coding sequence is TGCAGCGTTGATCAGGGCCGGGAGACCCAGTACTTC. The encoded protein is CSVDQGRETQYF. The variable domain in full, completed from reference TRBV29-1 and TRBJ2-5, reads SAVISQKPSRDICQRGTSLTIQCQVDSQVTMMFWYRQQPGQSLTLIATANQGSEATYESGFVIDKFPISRPNLTFSTLTVSNMSPEDSSIYLCSVDQGRETQYFGPGTRLLVL.

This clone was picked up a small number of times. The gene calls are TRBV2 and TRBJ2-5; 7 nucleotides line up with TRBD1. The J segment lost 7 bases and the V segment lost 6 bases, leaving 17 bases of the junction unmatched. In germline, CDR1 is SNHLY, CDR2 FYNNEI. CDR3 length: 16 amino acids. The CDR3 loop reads CASRRGRAAADRTQYF. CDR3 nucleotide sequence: TGTGCCAGCAGGAGGGGGCGGGCTGCCGCAGACAGGACCCAGTACTTC.

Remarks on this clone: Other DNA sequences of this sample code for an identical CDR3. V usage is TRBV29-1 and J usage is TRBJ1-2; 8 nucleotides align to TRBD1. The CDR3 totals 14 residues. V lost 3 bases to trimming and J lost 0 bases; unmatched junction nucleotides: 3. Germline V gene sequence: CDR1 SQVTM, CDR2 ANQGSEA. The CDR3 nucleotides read TGCAGCGTTGAGCCGACAGGGGCTAACTATGGCTACACCTTC. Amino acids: CSVEPTGANYGYTF.

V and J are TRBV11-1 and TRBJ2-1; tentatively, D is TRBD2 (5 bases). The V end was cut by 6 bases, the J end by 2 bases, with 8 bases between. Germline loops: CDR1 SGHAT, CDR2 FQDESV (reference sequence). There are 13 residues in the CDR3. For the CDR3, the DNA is TGTGCCAGCAGTCCCGGGGCCTACAATGAGCAGTTCTTC. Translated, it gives CASSPGAYNEQFF.

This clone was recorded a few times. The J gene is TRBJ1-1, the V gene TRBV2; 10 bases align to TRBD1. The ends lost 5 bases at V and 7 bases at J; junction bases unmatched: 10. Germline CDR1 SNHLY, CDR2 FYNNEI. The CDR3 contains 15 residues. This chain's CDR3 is CASSIDHRDRGEAFF. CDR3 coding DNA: TGTGCCAGCAGTATAGATCACCGGGACAGGGGTGAAGCTTTCTTT.

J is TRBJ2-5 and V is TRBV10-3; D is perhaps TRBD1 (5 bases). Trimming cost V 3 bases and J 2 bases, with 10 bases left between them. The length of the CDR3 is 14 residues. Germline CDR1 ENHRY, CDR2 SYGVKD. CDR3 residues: CAISDLTGQETQYF. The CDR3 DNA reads TGTGCCATCAGTGATTTAACAGGACAAGAGACCCAGTACTTC.

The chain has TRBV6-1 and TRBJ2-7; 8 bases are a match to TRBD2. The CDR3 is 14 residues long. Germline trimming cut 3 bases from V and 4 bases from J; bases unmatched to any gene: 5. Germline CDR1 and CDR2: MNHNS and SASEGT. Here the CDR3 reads CASSDLAGKYEQYF. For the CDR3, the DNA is TGTGCCAGCAGTGATTTAGCGGGGAAGTACGAGCAGTACTTC.

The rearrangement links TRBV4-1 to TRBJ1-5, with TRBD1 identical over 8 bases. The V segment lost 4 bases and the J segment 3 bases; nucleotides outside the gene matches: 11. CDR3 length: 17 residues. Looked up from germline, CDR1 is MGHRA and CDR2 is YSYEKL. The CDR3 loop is CASSPLGQGADNQPQHF. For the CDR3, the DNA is TGCGCCAGCAGCCCCCTGGGGCAGGGGGCGGACAATCAGCCCCAGCATTTT.

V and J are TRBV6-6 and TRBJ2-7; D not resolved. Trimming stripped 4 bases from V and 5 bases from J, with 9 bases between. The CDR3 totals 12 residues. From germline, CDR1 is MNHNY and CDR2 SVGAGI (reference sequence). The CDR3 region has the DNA TGTGCCAGCAGTTTCCCTCGGGACGAGCAGTACTTC. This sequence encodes CASSFPRDEQYF.

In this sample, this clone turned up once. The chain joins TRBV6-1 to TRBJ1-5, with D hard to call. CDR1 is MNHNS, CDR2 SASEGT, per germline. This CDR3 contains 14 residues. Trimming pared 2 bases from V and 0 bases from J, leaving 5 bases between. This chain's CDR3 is CASSEQYSNQPQHF. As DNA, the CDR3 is TGTGCCAGCAGTGAACAGTATAGCAATCAGCCCCAGCATTTT.

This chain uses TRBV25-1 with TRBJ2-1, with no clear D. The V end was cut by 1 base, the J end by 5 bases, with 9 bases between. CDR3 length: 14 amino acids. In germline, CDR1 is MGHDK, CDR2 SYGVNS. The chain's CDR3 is CASSELPTDNEQFF. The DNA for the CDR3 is TGTGCCAGCAGTGAATTACCTACCGACAATGAGCAGTTCTTC.

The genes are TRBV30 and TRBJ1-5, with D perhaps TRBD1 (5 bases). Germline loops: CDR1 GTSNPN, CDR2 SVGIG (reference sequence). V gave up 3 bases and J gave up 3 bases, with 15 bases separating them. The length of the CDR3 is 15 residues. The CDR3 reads CAWRRNGGYNQPQHF. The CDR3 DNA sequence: TGTGCCTGGAGAAGAAACGGGGGATACAATCAGCCCCAGCATTTT.

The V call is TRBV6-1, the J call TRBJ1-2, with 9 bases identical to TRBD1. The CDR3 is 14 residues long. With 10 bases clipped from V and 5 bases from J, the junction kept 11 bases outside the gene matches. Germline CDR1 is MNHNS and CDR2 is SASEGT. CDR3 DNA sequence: TGTGCCACCCATAGCACCGGACAGGGGTATGGCTACACCTTC. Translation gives CATHSTGQGYGYTF.

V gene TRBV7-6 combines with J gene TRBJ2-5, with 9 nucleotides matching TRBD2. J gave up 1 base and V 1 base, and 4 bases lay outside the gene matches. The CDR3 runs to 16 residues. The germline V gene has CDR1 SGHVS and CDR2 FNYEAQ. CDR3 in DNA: TGTGCCAGCAGCTTAGGGCTAGCGGGGAGCCAAGAGACCCAGTACTTC. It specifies CASSLGLAGSQETQYF.

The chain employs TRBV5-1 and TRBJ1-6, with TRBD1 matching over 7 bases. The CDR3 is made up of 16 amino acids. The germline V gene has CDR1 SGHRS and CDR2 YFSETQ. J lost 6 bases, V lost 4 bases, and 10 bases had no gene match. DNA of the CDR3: TGCGCCAGCAGCCCCCGGACAGGAGCCTCTAATTCACCCCTCCACTTT. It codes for CASSPRTGASNSPLHF.

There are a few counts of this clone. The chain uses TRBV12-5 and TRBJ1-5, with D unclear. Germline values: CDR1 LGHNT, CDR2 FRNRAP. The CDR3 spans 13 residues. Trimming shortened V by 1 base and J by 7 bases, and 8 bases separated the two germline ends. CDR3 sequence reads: CASGLGHTQPQHF. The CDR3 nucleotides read TGTGCTAGTGGTTTGGGACATACCCAGCCCCAGCATTTT.

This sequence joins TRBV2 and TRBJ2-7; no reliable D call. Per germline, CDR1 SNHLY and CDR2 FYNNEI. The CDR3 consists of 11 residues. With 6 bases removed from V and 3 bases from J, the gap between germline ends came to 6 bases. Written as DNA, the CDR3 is TGTGCCAGCAGCATGAGCTACGAGCAGTACTTC. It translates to CASSMSYEQYF.